This record covers a single T cell receptor (beta chain). Germline CDR1 reads SNHLY; CDR2 reads FYNNEI. Deletions cut 11 bases from V and 5 bases from J, with 24 bases between. CDR3 length: 15 residues. The entry originates in a study of blood T cell repertoires in COVID-19. Donors of Cohort 3 who recovered were those that had two negative PCRs, clearance, or symptom resolution. As handled by the study authors: Scientists estimated how many nucleated cells there were by amplifying reference gene primers. TCRdb's copy holds only in-frame clones and misses some; the assay was immunoSEQ multiplex PCR. The V and J calls and clone size come from that table; D and trimming were worked out from the DNA. The table has a few hundred thousand clones, 89% seen once.

Sequencing was performed on PBMCs or T cells enriched from blood (not recorded which). The sequence was collected from a woman aged 25 to 39 who had recovered from COVID-19. V usage is TRBV2 and J usage is TRBJ1-1; TRBD1 might be the D (6 bases). CDR3 in amino acids: CARGGRELGKTEAFF. CDR3 sequence (DNA): TGTGCCCGCGGGGGCAGGGAATTAGGAAAAACTGAAGCTTTCTTT. Drawing the rest from reference TRBV2 and TRBJ1-1, the complete variable domain is EPEVTQTPSHQVTQMGQEVILRCVPISNHLYFYWYRQILGQKVEFLVSFYNNEISEKSEIFDDQFSVERPDGSNFTLKIRSTKLEDSAMYFCARGGRELGKTEAFFGQGTRLTVV.